Following are 25 T cell receptor beta chains from one sample sequenced in a study of tumor-infiltrating lymphocytes in oesophageal squamous cell carcinoma. MiXCR was run by TCRdb on the reads, yielding one entry per CDR3 protein. The profile covers 12,000 or so distinct CDR3 sequences, with more than 50% appearing a single time and less than 75% taken by the ten largest. The sample was blood. These receptors all come from a female donor with esophageal squamous cell carcinoma.

The CDR3 is CASSQRGSSYNEQFF. Written as DNA, the CDR3 is TGTGCCAGCAGCCAGCGAGGGAGCTCCTACAATGAGCAGTTCTTC. V and J are TRBV7-3 and TRBJ2-1, with a weak D call TRBD2 (5 bases). CDR3 length equals 15 residues. Looked up from germline, CDR1 is SGHTA and CDR2 is FQGTGA. V dropped 5 bases and J dropped 0 bases, with 11 bases sitting between them.

The V gene is TRBV7-3, the J gene TRBJ2-1, with TRBD2 matching 9 bases. With 2 bases clipped from V and 4 bases from J, the junction kept 6 bases outside the gene matches. Germline CDR1 reads SGHTA; CDR2 reads FQGTGA. This CDR3 comprises 16 residues. CDR3 sequence: CASSLLAGGEYNEQFF. The DNA of the CDR3 is TGTGCCAGCAGCTTATTGGCGGGGGGGGAATACAATGAGCAGTTCTTC.

The chain is built from TRBV7-9 and TRBJ2-1; weak D call: TRBD2 (6 bases). The V end was cut by 2 bases, the J end by 2 bases, with 10 bases between. Germline CDR1 SEHNR, CDR2 FQNEAQ (reference sequence). The CDR3 is 15 amino acids. The CDR3 loop reads CASSLKGTPYNEQFF. In nucleotides, the CDR3 is TGTGCCAGCAGCTTAAAGGGGACTCCCTACAATGAGCAGTTCTTC. The full variable domain, completed using reference TRBV7-9 and TRBJ2-1, is DTGVSQNPRHKITKRGQNVTFRCDPISEHNRLYWYRQTLGQGPEFLTYFQNEAQLEKSRLLSDRFSAERPKGSFSTLEIQRTEQGDSAMYLCASSLKGTPYNEQFFGPGTRLTVL.

The CDR3 DNA reads TGTGCCAGCAGCCTAGAGGGGGCAATGGCCTACGAGCAGTACTTC. Translating it yields CASSLEGAMAYEQYF. The chain couples TRBV7-8 to TRBJ2-7, with 7 positions matching TRBD1. Trimming cost V 5 bases and J 2 bases; bases outside gene matches: 9. Germline CDR1 reads SGHVS; CDR2 reads FQNEAQ. The CDR3 spans 15 residues.

This chain links TRBV6-5 with TRBJ1-1; D not resolved. This CDR3 has 13 amino acids. Germline CDR1 MNHEY, CDR2 SVGAGI. Trimming stripped 4 bases from V and 4 bases from J, with 10 bases between. CDR3 sequence (DNA): TGTGCCAGCAGTTCCTCTGAGGGCACTGAAGCTTTCTTT. Translating it yields CASSSSEGTEAFF.

This chain joins TRBV7-4 and TRBJ2-3; 7 bases agree with TRBD2. The CDR3 consists of 16 residues. The V gene end was trimmed by 1 base and the J gene end by 4 bases; junction bases not matched to a gene: 8. Germline lookup yields CDR1 SGHVT and CDR2 SQSDAQ. The CDR3 sequence: CASSLVVGTKADTQYF. DNA of the CDR3: TGTGCCAGCAGCTTAGTTGTAGGGACTAAGGCAGATACGCAGTATTTT.

This clonotype was found many times. The missing conserved phenylalanine or tryptophan at the end of this CDR3 makes a read error likely. The DNA is left out, because the CDR3 cannot be placed on it with certainty; the CDR3 is given as TCRdb lists it. The CDR3 is CASRIPKSQRVT. This sequence joins TRBV25-1 and TRBJ2-6. The CDR3 sequence runs 12 residues, both termini included. Germline V gives CDR1 MGHDK, CDR2 SYGVNS.

The chain couples TRBV13 to TRBJ2-5; D gene unclear. Germline lookup yields CDR1 PRHDT and CDR2 FYEKMQ (reference sequence). The germline V and J ends were trimmed by 0 bases and 4 bases, with 9 bases remaining between them. The CDR3 runs to 14 residues. The CDR3 bases are TGTGCCAGCAGCTTAGGGGATTGGGGAGAGACCCAGTACTTC. Translation: CASSLGDWGETQYF.

The chain links TRBV7-6 to TRBJ2-3; D is ambiguous. V was trimmed by 0 bases and J by 4 bases, leaving 8 bases between them. Germline values: CDR1 SGHVS, CDR2 FNYEAQ. This CDR3 has 14 residues. The CDR3 reads CASSLALTADTQYF. The CDR3 DNA reads TGTGCCAGCAGCTTAGCGTTGACGGCAGATACGCAGTATTTT.

This chain connects TRBV6-1 to TRBJ1-3; 7 positions agree with TRBD1. The V and J ends lost 1 base and 16 bases, in that order; junction bases with no gene match: 7. The germline CDR1 and CDR2 sequences are MNHNS and SASEGT. This CDR3 comprises 12 residues. Written as DNA, the CDR3 is TGTGCCAGCAGTGAAGTGGTCGGGACAGTCTATTTT. Translation: CASSEVVGTVYF.

The chain recombines TRBV27 with TRBJ2-1; D is tentatively TRBD1 or TRBD2 (6 bases each). The CDR3 has 18 residues. Germline CDR1 reads MNHEY; CDR2 reads SMNVEV (reference sequence). V shed 4 bases and J shed 1 base, with 20 bases lying between them. In DNA form, the CDR3 reads TGTGCCAGCAGTTCCGGGACATATGCGGGAATTTCCTACAATGAGCAGTTCTTC. Protein sequence: CASSSGTYAGISYNEQFF.

This clonotype was recorded once. The genes are TRBV27 and TRBJ2-7; possible D gene TRBD1, 5 bases. Gene TRBJ2-5 matches the end of the DNA better, so the J call may be wrong. Germline CDR1 is MNHEY and CDR2 is SMNVEV (reference sequence). CDR3 length: 13 amino acids. The CDR3 loop reads CASSFSGAETQYF. In DNA, the CDR3 is TGTGCCAGCAGTTTCAGTGGGGCAGAGACCCAGTACTTC.

This clonotype has only a few counts. The V and J genes are TRBV28 and TRBJ2-4; TRBD1 aligns across 11 bases. The DNA end is a closer match to TRBJ2-7, so the J assignment may be wrong. CDR1 MDHEN and CDR2 SYDVKM come from the germline V gene. This CDR3 contains 19 residues. The CDR3 nucleotides read TGTGCCAGCAGTTCCACTTTCAAAGACGGGACAGGGGGTGGCGACGAGCAGTACTTC. As protein: CASSSTFKDGTGGGDEQYF.

V usage is TRBV27 and J usage is TRBJ2-2; 8 nucleotides match TRBD1. Germline CDR1 MNHEY, CDR2 SMNVEV (reference sequence). Losses at the gene ends were 0 bases for V and 2 bases for J; bases not matched to a gene: 11. The CDR3 contains 19 residues. For the CDR3, the DNA is TGTGCCAGCAGTTTATCCCGCCGTCAGGGGGCCCCTAACACCGGGGAGCTGTTTTTT. Translated, it gives CASSLSRRQGAPNTGELFF.

V is TRBV10-2 and J is TRBJ2-4; the match to TRBD2 covers 9 bases. Losses at the gene ends were 1 base for V and 0 bases for J; bases not matched to a gene: 7. CDR1 WSHSY and CDR2 SAAADI come from the germline V gene. The CDR3 runs 18 residues. CDR3 sequence (DNA): TGCGCCAGCAGTGAGTGGCGGGAGGGGGGTTTAGCCAAAAACATTCAGTACTTC. Translation gives CASSEWREGGLAKNIQYF.

As concerns this clonotype: The CDR3 does not end in the conserved phenylalanine or tryptophan, so this is likely a read error. The chain has TRBV6-4 and TRBJ2-1; possible D gene TRBD2, 6 bases. This CDR3 is 15 amino acids long. Looked up from germline, CDR1 is MRHNA and CDR2 is SNTAGT. The V and J ends lost 3 bases and 10 bases respectively, with 19 bases between them. The DNA of the CDR3 is TGTGCCAGCAGTGAATCGGATTTGGGGGGAGACGAGCAGTTCTTG. Protein product: CASSESDLGGDEQFL.

The chain combines TRBV12-3 or TRBV12-4 with TRBJ2-3; 7 nucleotides align to TRBD2. The trim removed 7 bases at V and 7 bases at J, leaving 5 bases unmatched. CDR3 length: 12 residues. The CDR3 nucleotides read TGTGCCAGCACCTGGGAGGGTTATACGCAGTATTTT. It is translated as CASTWEGYTQYF.

J is TRBJ2-1 and V is TRBV12-3 or TRBV12-4; a possible D gene is TRBD2 (6 bases). The CDR3 has 15 amino acids. Trimming left V 6 bases short and J 0 bases short, with 12 bases between. CDR3 loop: CASRILGSSYNEQFF. The CDR3 nucleotides are TGTGCCAGCAGGATACTCGGGAGCTCCTACAATGAGCAGTTCTTC.

Notes on this clonotype: The junction does not match germline at one end; this may be a read error. This chain connects TRBV7-6 to TRBJ2-5; D is perhaps TRBD2 (7 bases). Germline values: CDR1 SGHVS, CDR2 FNYEAQ. The CDR3 is made up of 15 amino acids. The CDR3 here is CASSLAVGGQETQYF. The CDR3 coding sequence is TGTGCTAGCAGCTTAGCAGTCGGGGGGCAGGAGACCCAGTACTTC.

This clonotype was picked up many times. The missing conserved phenylalanine or tryptophan at the end of this CDR3 makes a read error likely. It is unclear where the CDR3 begins or ends on the DNA, so no DNA is shown, and the CDR3 is as TCRdb lists it. CDR3 sequence: CASSLGGPGLA. The V and J genes are TRBV7-2 and TRBJ1-3. Germline loops: CDR1 SGHTA, CDR2 FQGNSA. Inclusive of both ends, the CDR3 amounts to 11 amino acids.

The CDR3 spells CASSHYTASTDTQYF. In DNA form, the CDR3 reads TGTGCCAGCAGCCACTACACGGCCTCCACAGATACGCAGTATTTT. V and J are TRBV11-1 and TRBJ2-3; D is unclear. Trimming left V 5 bases short and J 2 bases short, with 14 bases between. Per the germline V gene, CDR1 is SGHAT and CDR2 is FQDESV (reference sequence). There are 15 residues in the CDR3.

On this clonotype itself: Since a much larger clone is just one base distant, this may be a read error. The chain is built from TRBV11-2 and TRBJ2-1; TRBD1 aligns across 9 bases. This CDR3 spans 14 amino acids. Germline V lookup: CDR1 SGHAT, CDR2 FQNNGV. J was trimmed by 10 bases and V by 4 bases; bases with no gene match: 8. The CDR3 here is CASSSGTGNYEQFF. The CDR3 DNA reads as TGTGCCAGCAGCTCCGGGACAGGGAATTACGAGCAGTTCTTC.

The rearrangement links TRBV19 to TRBJ2-5; D perhaps matches TRBD2 (5 bases). This CDR3 region has 12 residues. Germline V gene lookup returns CDR1 LNHDA and CDR2 SQIVND (reference sequence). Trimming shortened V by 6 bases and J by 4 bases, and 9 bases separated the two germline ends. This CDR3 reads CASRQSGETQYF. The DNA for the CDR3 is TGTGCCAGTAGACAAAGCGGAGAGACCCAGTACTTC.

This clonotype was recorded at least ten times. The CDR3 DNA sequence: TGTGCCAGCAGCCAAGATGGCAGGCCTAATGAAAAACTGTTTTTT. Translating it yields CASSQDGRPNEKLFF. The chain recombines TRBV14 with TRBJ1-4; D gene ambiguous. The CDR3 length is 15 residues. In germline, CDR1 is SGHDN, CDR2 FVKESK. The ends were cut back, 0 bases at V and 3 bases at J, with 8 bases in the middle. The complete variable domain, with remaining parts taken from reference TRBV14 and TRBJ1-4, reads EAGVTQFPSHSVIEKGQTVTLRCDPISGHDNLYWYRRVMGKEIKFLLHFVKESKQDESGMPNNRFLAERTGGTYSTLKVQPAELEDSGVYFCASSQDGRPNEKLFFGSGTQLSVL.

V gene TRBV6-5 combines with J gene TRBJ1-1, with TRBD1 matching over 7 bases. The J call is doubtful: the DNA matches TRBJ2-1 better. CDR1 and CDR2 from the germline V gene are MNHEY and SVGAGI. This CDR3 is built from 13 residues. The CDR3, as DNA: TGTGCCAGCAGTTCCCCGGACAGGTATGAGCAGTTCTTC. Translation gives CASSSPDRYEQFF.